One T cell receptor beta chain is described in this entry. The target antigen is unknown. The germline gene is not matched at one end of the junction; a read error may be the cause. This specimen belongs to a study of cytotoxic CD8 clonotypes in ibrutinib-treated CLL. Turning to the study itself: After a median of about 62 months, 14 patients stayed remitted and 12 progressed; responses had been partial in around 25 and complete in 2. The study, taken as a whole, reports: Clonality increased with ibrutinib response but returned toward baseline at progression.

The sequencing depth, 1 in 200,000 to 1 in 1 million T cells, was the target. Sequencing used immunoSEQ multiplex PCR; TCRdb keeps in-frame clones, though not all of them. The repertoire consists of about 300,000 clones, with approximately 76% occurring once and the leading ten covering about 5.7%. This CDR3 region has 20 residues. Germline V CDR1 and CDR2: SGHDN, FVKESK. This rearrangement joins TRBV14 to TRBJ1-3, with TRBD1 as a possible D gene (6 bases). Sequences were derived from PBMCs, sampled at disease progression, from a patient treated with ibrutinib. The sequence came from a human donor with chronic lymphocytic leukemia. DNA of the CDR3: TGTGCCAGCAGCCAAAGGGCCGGAACAGGGTCTACTGACTCTGGAAACACCATATACTTT. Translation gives CASSQRAGTGSTDSGNTIYF.